The present T cell receptor beta chain was sequenced within a study of monozygotic twins with inflammatory bowel disease. Study-wide findings and caveats: Relative to healthy twins, IBD patients had fewer clonotypes in common with others, a gap that was especially apparent with disease activity. Differences in immunosuppressive treatment may have been a source of added variability in patient repertoires.

About this clonotype: Its target is unknown.

Per individual sample, eight separate reactions were used to make cDNA. TCRdb derives one entry per CDR3 protein from the 5' RACE reads, leaving out DNA. The sample's table shows around 380,000 distinct CDR3 sequences. The sample comprised blood. The TCR comes from a human donor with ulcerative colitis or Crohn's disease, or a healthy co-twin of an affected twin (not recorded which).

This CDR3 reads CASSPYRVHPDTQYF. The V call is TRBV12-3 or TRBV12-4, the J call TRBJ2-3; no DNA is available, so the TRBD2 call from TCRdb remains unchecked. The CDR3 contains 15 residues.